This T cell receptor (beta chain) was sequenced in a study of T cells after yellow fever vaccination. Study-level results: A large majority of primary-vaccination clones showed up again after the booster (about 97% CD4, almost 90% CD8). Weaker overall was a secondary response that nonetheless peaked faster, on day 5 versus 15.

A universal primer site and UMIs were added as TCR cDNA was made by 5'RACE template switching. TCRdb recomputed calls from the 5' RACE reads with MiXCR, one row per CDR3 protein. There are some 68,000 distinct CDR3 sequences in the sample; about 6% occur only once, and approximately 35% lies in the top ten. This clonotype was observed many times. Its antigen is currently unknown. The material sequenced was CD8+ T cells sorted from PBMCs, taken about 41 days after the first yellow fever vaccination. The receptor was isolated from a man aged 18-30 years who received the YFV17D yellow fever vaccine.

Here the CDR3 DNA reads TGCGCCAGCAGCTTGCTTCAGACGAATGAAAAACTGTTTTTT. This codes for CASSLLQTNEKLFF. The chain combines TRBV5-1 with TRBJ1-4; D uncertain. Trimming removed 1 base from V and 5 bases from J, with 9 bases in between. The CDR3 consists of 14 residues. Germline V gene lookup returns CDR1 SGHRS and CDR2 YFSETQ.